This entry lists 6 T cell receptor beta chains sequenced from one sample in a study of cytomegalovirus exposure and HLA in healthy donors. The PCR made use of 60 Vbeta and 13 Jbeta primers. Only in-frame clones appear in the TCRdb table, and some are missing; sequencing was by immunoSEQ multiplex PCR. The sample consists of some 190,000 clones, roughly three quarters of them appearing once. The sequencing sample was made of PBMCs. These TCRs come from a woman younger than 30 in good health and CMV-seronegative.

The chain employs TRBV5-1 and TRBJ1-1; weak D call: TRBD1 (5 bases). The CDR3 has 13 amino acids. V was pared by 4 bases and J by 5 bases, with 12 bases between. Germline-derived CDR1 and CDR2 are SGHRS and YFSETQ. CDR3 amino acids: CASSRWEGTEAFF. CDR3 nucleotide sequence: TGCGCCAGCAGCCGTTGGGAGGGGACTGAAGCTTTCTTT.

The chain combines TRBV2 with TRBJ2-2; TRBD1 aligns across 7 bases. V gave up 4 bases and J gave up 5 bases; unmatched junction bases: 13. This CDR3 spans 17 amino acids. Germline V gene lookup returns CDR1 SNHLY and CDR2 FYNNEI. The CDR3 reads CASSGARGRSGTGELFF. CDR3 nucleotide sequence: TGTGCCAGCAGTGGGGCTAGGGGGCGAAGTGGGACCGGGGAGCTGTTTTTT.

This clone was seen a handful of times. The chain is built from TRBV4-3 and TRBJ2-7, with 7 bases that match TRBD2. Trimming cost V 3 bases and J 4 bases; bases outside gene matches: 12. Germline values: CDR1 LGHNA, CDR2 YSLEER. CDR3 size: 16 residues. CDR3 sequence reads: CASSQVREDLAYEQYF. The CDR3 region has the DNA TGCGCCAGCAGCCAGGTTCGGGAGGATTTGGCATACGAGCAGTACTTC.

Regarding this clone: In the same sample, other DNA sequences code for this CDR3. The genes are TRBV28 and TRBJ2-5; D may be TRBD1 (6 bases). The CDR3 runs to 13 residues. From germline, CDR1 is MDHEN and CDR2 SYDVKM. Trimming left V 3 bases short and J 1 base short, with 6 bases between. This CDR3 reads CASSLGAQETQYF. CDR3 coding DNA: TGTGCCAGCAGTTTGGGGGCCCAAGAGACCCAGTACTTC.

The rearrangement links TRBV25-1 to TRBJ2-2; 7 nucleotides agree with TRBD2. V dropped 9 bases and J dropped 0; count of bases not matched to a gene: 13. Looked up from germline, CDR1 is MGHDK and CDR2 is SYGVNS. This CDR3 has 17 amino acids. This CDR3 is CASRNREGRTNTGELFF. The CDR3 coding sequence is TGTGCCAGTAGAAATAGGGAGGGGCGAACGAACACCGGGGAGCTGTTTTTT.

The rearrangement links TRBV19 to TRBJ2-7, with 9 bases identical to TRBD1. This CDR3 region has 14 residues. The junction had 9 bases not matched to a gene; V was cut back by 6 bases and J by 6 bases. Germline assignment: CDR1 LNHDA and CDR2 SQIVND (reference sequence). The CDR3 DNA is TGTGCCAGTAGACACGCGGGACAGGGTTCCGAGCAGTACTTC. Protein: CASRHAGQGSEQYF.